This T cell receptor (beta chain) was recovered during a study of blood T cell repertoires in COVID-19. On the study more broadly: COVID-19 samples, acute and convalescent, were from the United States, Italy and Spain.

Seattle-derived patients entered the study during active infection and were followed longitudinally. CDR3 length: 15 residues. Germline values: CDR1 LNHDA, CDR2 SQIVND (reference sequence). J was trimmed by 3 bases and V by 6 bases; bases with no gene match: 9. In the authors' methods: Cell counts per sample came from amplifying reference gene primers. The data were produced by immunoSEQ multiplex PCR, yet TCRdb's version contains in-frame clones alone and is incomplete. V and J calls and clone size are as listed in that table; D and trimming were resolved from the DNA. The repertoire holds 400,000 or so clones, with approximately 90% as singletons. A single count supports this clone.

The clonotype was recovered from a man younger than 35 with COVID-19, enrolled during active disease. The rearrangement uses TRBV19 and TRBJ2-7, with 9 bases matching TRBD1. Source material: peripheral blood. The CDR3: CASRELGQGVYEQYF. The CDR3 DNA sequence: TGTGCCAGTAGAGAGTTGGGACAGGGTGTCTACGAGCAGTACTTC.